This TCR beta chain was sequenced in a study of shared clonotypes between healthy human individuals. On the study more broadly: Donors had three CD4 naive, three CD4 memory, two CD8 naive and one CD8 memory plate apiece.

Healthy and HIV-negative, the adult donors had no recent acute infections or vaccinations. Caucasian adults residing in Nashville, Tennessee made up all the donors. Several immunoSEQ 96-well plates shared each subset's DNA, each plate a replicate. Only in-frame clones appear in the TCRdb table, and some are missing; sequencing was by immunoSEQ multiplex PCR. Counted here are fewer than 3 million clones, around 90% occurring once; the ten biggest clones make up about 0.36%. As concerns this clone: The same CDR3 is also encoded by other DNA sequences in this sample.

Trimming shortened V by 0 bases and J by 4 bases, and 6 bases separated the two germline ends. Germline V gives CDR1 SEHNR, CDR2 FQNEAQ (reference sequence). The CDR3 length is 14 residues. The clonotype was recovered from a man between 18 and 29 years old in good health. Some clones in this sample may be carry-over from other donors' samples. Sequenced input: naive CD4+ T cells from PBMCs. The subset: CD45RA+ positively selected. The chain joins TRBV7-9 to TRBJ1-4; tentatively, D is TRBD1 (5 bases). CDR3 nucleotide sequence: TGTGCCAGCAGCTTAGCCGGGGGTAATGAAAAACTGTTTTTT. Protein product: CASSLAGGNEKLFF.